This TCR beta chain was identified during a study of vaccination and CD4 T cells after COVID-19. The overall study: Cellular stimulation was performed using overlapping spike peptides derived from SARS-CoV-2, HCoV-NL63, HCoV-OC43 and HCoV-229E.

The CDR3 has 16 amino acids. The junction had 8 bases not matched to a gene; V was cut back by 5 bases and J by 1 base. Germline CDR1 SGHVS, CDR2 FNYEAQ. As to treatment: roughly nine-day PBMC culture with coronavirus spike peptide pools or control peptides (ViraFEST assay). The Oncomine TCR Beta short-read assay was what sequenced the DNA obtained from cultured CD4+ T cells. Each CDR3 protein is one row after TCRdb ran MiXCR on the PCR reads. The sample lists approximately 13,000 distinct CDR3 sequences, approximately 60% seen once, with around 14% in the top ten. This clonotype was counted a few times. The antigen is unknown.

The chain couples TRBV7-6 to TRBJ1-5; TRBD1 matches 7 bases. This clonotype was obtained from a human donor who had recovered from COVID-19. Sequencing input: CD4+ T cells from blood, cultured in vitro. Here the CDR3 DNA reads TGTGCCAGCAGCCCGACAGGGTGGATGAGCAATCAGCCCCAGCATTTT. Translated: CASSPTGWMSNQPQHF. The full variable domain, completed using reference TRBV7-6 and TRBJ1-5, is GAGVSQSPRYKVTKRGQDVALRCDPISGHVSLYWYRQALGQGPEFLTYFNYEAQQDKSGLPNDRFSAERPEGSISTLTIQRTEQRDSAMYRCASSPTGWMSNQPQHFGDGTRLSIL.